The rows below give T cell receptor beta chains drawn from one sample of a study. TCRdb re-derived calls from the RT-PCR reads in MiXCR, one entry per CDR3 protein. This sample yields approximately 720,000 distinct CDR3 sequences, of which 12% to 15% are seen a single time; roughly 3.6% belongs to the top ten. Sequencing used memory CD4+ T cells from blood. Receptors were obtained from a female donor in good health, serving as a healthy control. Each CDR3 is given with its conserved first and last residue. The D gene is left open where the match is weak. The listing skips clone size in some rows; elsewhere it reads once, few, many or a size class.

TRBJ1-1,12,-,once,TRBV28,TGTGCCAGCATCACAGGGTACACTGAAGCTTTCTTT,CASITGYTEAFF
TRBJ1-5,15,-,-,TRBV7-2,TGTGCCGGCAGCTTATCAAACAGGGTTGGTCAGCCCCAGCATTTT,CAGSLSNRVGQPQHF
TRBJ2-1,16,-,few,TRBV7-3,TGTGCCAGCAGCCCCCAGTCGACTACCTCGGGGAATGAGCAGTTCTTC,CASSPQSTTSGNEQFF
TRBJ2-3,15,-,-,TRBV28,TGTGCCAGCCTCACCGCTGGGGGGAGCACAGATACGCAGTATTTT,CASLTAGGSTDTQYF
TRBJ2-1,12,TRBD2,few,TRBV6-1,TGTGCCAGCAGTGAACAGGCTAGCGGGCAGTTCTTC,CASSEQASGQFF
TRBJ1-4,14,-,few,TRBV5-1,TGCGCCAGCAGCGGGCCAGGGGCGAATGAAAAACTGTTTTTT,CASSGPGANEKLFF
TRBJ2-2,14,TRBD2,few,TRBV7-3,TGTGCCAGCAGCTCAACAGCGGGGCAAGGGGAGCTGTTTTTT,CASSSTAGQGELFF
TRBJ1-6,15,-,-,TRBV5-1,TGCGCCAGCAGCTTGGAGGCGGTTTATAATTCACCCCTCCACTTT,CASSLEAVYNSPLHF
TRBJ1-5,14,-,-,TRBV29-1,TGCAGCGTTGGGGAGACAGGTCCCAATCAGCCCCAGCATTTT,CSVGETGPNQPQHF
TRBJ2-5,15,-,few,TRBV9,TGTGCCAGCAGCTTAAACTCCGGGCCGGGAGAGACCCAGTACTTC,CASSLNSGPGETQYF